This TCR beta chain was identified during a study of T cell responses to AZD1222 COVID-19 vaccine. Study outcomes and limitations: After the peak T cell response, and only then, were repertoires sampled. Spike-specific TCR breadth and depth rose after two AZD1222 doses. Spike regions recognized by vaccine-associated CD4 TCRs spanned the protein, led by 160-218 and 743-854.

On this clone: What it recognizes is unknown.

Deletions cut 6 bases from V and 8 bases from J, with 13 bases between. This CDR3 has 13 residues. Per germline, CDR1 MNHNY and CDR2 SVGAGI (reference sequence). Clones were read by immunoSEQ multiplex PCR, and TCRdb kept only the in-frame ones, dropping some. In the table there are about 180,000 clones, over 90% of which are singletons. The sample consisted of peripheral blood, taken 28 days after the second AZD1222 dose. The gene calls are TRBV6-6 and TRBJ1-4; D is unclear. The sequence derives from an adult who received the AZD1222 COVID-19 vaccine. CDR3 sequence: CASRGASGEKLFF. The CDR3 coding sequence is TGTGCCAGCAGAGGCGCCTCCGGGGAAAAACTGTTTTTT.